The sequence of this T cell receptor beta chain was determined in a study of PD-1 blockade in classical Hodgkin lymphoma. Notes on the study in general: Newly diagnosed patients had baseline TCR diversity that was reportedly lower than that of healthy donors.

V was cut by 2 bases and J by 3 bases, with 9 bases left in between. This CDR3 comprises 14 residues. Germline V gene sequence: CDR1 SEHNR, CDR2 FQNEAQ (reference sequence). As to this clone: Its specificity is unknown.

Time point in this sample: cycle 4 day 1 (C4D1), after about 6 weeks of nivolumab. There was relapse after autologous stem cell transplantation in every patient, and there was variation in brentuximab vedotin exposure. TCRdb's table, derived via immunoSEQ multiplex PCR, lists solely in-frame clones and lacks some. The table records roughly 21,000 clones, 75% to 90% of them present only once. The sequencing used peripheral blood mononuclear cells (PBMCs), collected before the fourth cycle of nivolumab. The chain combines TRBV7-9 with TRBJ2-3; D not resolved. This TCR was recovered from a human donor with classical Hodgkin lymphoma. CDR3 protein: CASSLFPYTDTQYF. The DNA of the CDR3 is TGTGCCAGCAGCTTATTCCCATATACAGATACGCAGTATTTT.